What follows are 16 T cell receptor beta chains derived from one specimen sequenced in a study of blood T cell repertoires in COVID-19. Generated by immunoSEQ multiplex PCR, the TCRdb table keeps only in-frame clones and is missing some. This sample has approximately 210,000 clones, with about 90% found just once. The sample consisted of peripheral blood. These receptors were taken from a young man with acute or convalescent COVID-19.

The V gene is TRBV7-9, the J gene TRBJ1-1; D might be TRBD1 (5 bases). CDR3 length equals 14 residues. Germline V lookup: CDR1 SEHNR, CDR2 FQNEAQ (reference sequence). The V and J ends lost 5 bases and 4 bases respectively, with 14 bases between them. The CDR3 bases are TGTGCCAGCAGCCCACGGTCGGGGGGCACTGAAGCTTTCTTT. Protein: CASSPRSGGTEAFF.

The genes are TRBV10-1 and TRBJ2-7; possible D gene TRBD2, 6 bases. Deletions cut 0 bases from V and 2 bases from J, with 11 bases between. Germline V CDR1 and CDR2: WNHNN, SYGVQD (reference sequence). This CDR3 spans 15 amino acids. The CDR3 spells CASSESYGGTYEQYF. CDR3 coding DNA: TGCGCCAGCAGTGAGTCGTACGGGGGTACCTACGAGCAGTACTTC.

The rearrangement joins TRBV2 to TRBJ2-7, with TRBD2 as a possible D gene (5 bases). The CDR3 has 13 amino acids. V lost 4 bases and J lost 3, with 10 bases in between. Germline V gene data show CDR1 as SNHLY and CDR2 as FYNNEI. The CDR3 nucleotides read TGTGCCAGCAGTGCACGGGAAGTCTACGAGCAGTACTTC. Its protein product is CASSAREVYEQYF.

The chain joins TRBV29-1 to TRBJ2-7, with 8 bases that match TRBD1. The germline V gene has CDR1 SQVTM and CDR2 ANQGSEA. The trim removed 4 bases at V and 3 bases at J, leaving 14 bases unmatched. The CDR3 consists of 16 residues. Written as DNA, the CDR3 is TGCAGCGTTGGGGGACCCCCGGGGACAGGTGGCTACGAGCAGTACTTC. This encodes CSVGGPPGTGGYEQYF.

The chain has TRBV5-6 and TRBJ1-2, with TRBD1 as a possible D gene (6 bases). Per the germline V gene, CDR1 is SGHDT and CDR2 is YYEEEE. Trimming left V 4 bases short and J 4 bases short, with 20 bases between. This CDR3 contains 16 residues. The CDR3 spells CASSEITGIISYGYTF. In nucleotides, the CDR3 is TGTGCCAGCAGCGAAATCACAGGGATTATAAGCTATGGCTACACCTTC.

This chain connects TRBV7-2 to TRBJ1-5; 12 bases fit TRBD1. CDR3 length equals 14 residues. The V gene's germline CDR1 is SGHTA and CDR2 FQGNSA. V was pared by 10 bases and J by 7 bases, with 8 bases of the junction left unmatched. CDR3 loop: CATARDRGRQPQHF. For the CDR3, the DNA is TGTGCCACCGCCCGGGACAGGGGGCGACAGCCCCAGCATTTT.

The chain joins TRBV30 to TRBJ1-5; D unclear. This CDR3 region has 13 residues. CDR1 and CDR2 (germline): GTSNPN, SVGIG (reference sequence). With 5 bases removed from V and 0 bases from J, the gap between germline ends came to 8 bases. The CDR3 is CAWGVYSNQPQHF. For the CDR3, the DNA is TGTGCCTGGGGAGTTTATAGCAATCAGCCCCAGCATTTT.

V is TRBV19 and J is TRBJ1-2; D possibly corresponds to TRBD1 (5 bases). Trimming removed 10 bases at V and 2 bases at J, with 17 bases between. This CDR3 is built from 14 residues. The germline V gene has CDR1 LNHDA and CDR2 SQIVND (reference sequence). In DNA form, the CDR3 reads TGTGCCACCCATCCGGGGGGATGGAACTATGGCTACACCTTC. This sequence encodes CATHPGGWNYGYTF.

The chain employs TRBV6-1 and TRBJ1-1; the D gene is possibly TRBD1 (5 bases). Germline V gives CDR1 MNHNS, CDR2 SASEGT. The germline V and J ends were trimmed by 2 bases and 1 base, with 8 bases remaining between them. The CDR3 sequence is 14 residues long. The DNA for the CDR3 is TGTGCCAGCAGTGAATGGCAGGGGAACACTGAAGCTTTCTTT. Its protein product is CASSEWQGNTEAFF.

V usage is TRBV10-1 and J usage is TRBJ1-5; 7 bases are shared with TRBD1. Looked up from germline, CDR1 is WNHNN and CDR2 is SYGVQD (reference sequence). This CDR3 has 12 residues. The trim removed 7 bases at V and 5 bases at J, leaving 2 bases unmatched. The CDR3 loop is CASKGGYQPQHF. CDR3 in DNA: TGCGCCAGCAAAGGGGGCTATCAGCCCCAGCATTTT.

The rearrangement links TRBV12-3 or TRBV12-4 to TRBJ2-1; no firm D call. The CDR3 is made up of 11 amino acids. V was cut by 1 base and J by 13 bases, with 8 bases left in between. CDR3 protein: CASSLGRRQFF. In DNA, the CDR3 is TGTGCCAGCAGTTTAGGTCGGAGACAGTTCTTC.

The chain links TRBV27 to TRBJ2-3; unclear D gene. The germline V gene has CDR1 MNHEY and CDR2 SMNVEV (reference sequence). The CDR3 contains 13 residues. Trimming pared 7 bases from V and 2 bases from J, leaving 10 bases between. The CDR3 loop reads CASNSRLTDTQYF. The CDR3 region has the DNA TGTGCCAGCAACAGCCGGCTCACAGATACGCAGTATTTT.

The DNA for the CDR3 is TGTGCCAGCTCAGCCTCGAGGGACTACAATCAGCCCCAGCATTTT. Translating it yields CASSASRDYNQPQHF. This rearrangement joins TRBV18 to TRBJ1-5; possibly TRBD1 for D (5 bases). Per the germline V gene, CDR1 is KGHSH and CDR2 is LQKENI. The ends were cut back, 5 bases at V and 3 bases at J, with 14 bases in the middle. The CDR3 has 15 residues.

This chain links TRBV3-1 (or the pseudogene TRBV3-2) with TRBJ2-1; possibly TRBD2 for D (6 bases). CDR3 length: 14 amino acids. Germline lookup yields CDR1 LGHDT and CDR2 YNNKEL (reference sequence). V lost 3 bases and J 6 bases, leaving 12 bases between the germline ends. The CDR3 DNA is TGTGCCAGCAGCCAGATGACTAGTTCCAATGAGCAGTTCTTC. Translation gives CASSQMTSSNEQFF.

This chain uses TRBV5-6 with TRBJ2-1, with 10 bases that match TRBD1. The J segment lost 7 bases and the V segment lost 10 bases, leaving 11 bases of the junction unmatched. This CDR3 comprises 14 residues. Germline lookup yields CDR1 SGHDT and CDR2 YYEEEE. The CDR3 protein is CAEGIGTGANEQFF. The CDR3 DNA is TGTGCCGAAGGAATAGGGACAGGGGCAAATGAGCAGTTCTTC.

The V and J genes are TRBV10-3 and TRBJ1-2; 7 nucleotides line up with TRBD1. The CDR3 runs to 13 residues. Germline V gene sequence: CDR1 ENHRY, CDR2 SYGVKD. V shed 7 bases and J 6 bases; nucleotides not matched to a gene: 8. Written as DNA, the CDR3 is TGTGCCATCAAGGGGACAGAGAACGATGGCTACACCTTC. It encodes CAIKGTENDGYTF.